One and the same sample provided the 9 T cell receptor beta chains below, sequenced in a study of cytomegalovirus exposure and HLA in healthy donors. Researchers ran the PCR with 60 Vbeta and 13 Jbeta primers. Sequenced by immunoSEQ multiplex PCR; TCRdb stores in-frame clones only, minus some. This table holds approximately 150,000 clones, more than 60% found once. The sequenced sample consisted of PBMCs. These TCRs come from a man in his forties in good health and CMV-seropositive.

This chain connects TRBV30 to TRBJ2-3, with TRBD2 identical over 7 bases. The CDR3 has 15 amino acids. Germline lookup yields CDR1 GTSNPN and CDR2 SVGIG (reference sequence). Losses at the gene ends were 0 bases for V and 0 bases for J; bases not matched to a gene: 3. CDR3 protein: CAWSVGGTSTDTQYF. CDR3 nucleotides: TGTGCCTGGAGTGTGGGAGGGACCAGCACAGATACGCAGTATTTT.

The CDR3 sequence is CASSLRRAGVQETQYF. DNA of the CDR3: TGTGCCAGCAGCTTGAGGCGGGCGGGAGTCCAAGAGACCCAGTACTTC. The gene calls are TRBV5-4 and TRBJ2-5; TRBD2 aligns across 7 bases. The germline V gene encodes CDR1 SGHNT and CDR2 YYREEE (reference sequence). CDR3 size: 16 residues. Trimming removed 1 base from V and 1 base from J; junction bases left unmatched: 7.

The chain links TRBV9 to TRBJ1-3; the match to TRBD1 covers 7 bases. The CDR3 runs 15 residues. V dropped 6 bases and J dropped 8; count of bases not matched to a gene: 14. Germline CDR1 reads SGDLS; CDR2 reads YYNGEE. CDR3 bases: TGTGCCAGCACCCCCTCCGGACAGGCGCGGGACACCATATATTTT. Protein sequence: CASTPSGQARDTIYF.

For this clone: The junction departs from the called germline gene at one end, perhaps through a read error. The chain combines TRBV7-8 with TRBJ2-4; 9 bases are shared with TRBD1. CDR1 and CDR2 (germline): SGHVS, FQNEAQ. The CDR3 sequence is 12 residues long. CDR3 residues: CASGFSGTGQYF. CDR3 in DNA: TGTGCCAGCGGCTTCAGCGGGACAGGGCAGTACTTC.

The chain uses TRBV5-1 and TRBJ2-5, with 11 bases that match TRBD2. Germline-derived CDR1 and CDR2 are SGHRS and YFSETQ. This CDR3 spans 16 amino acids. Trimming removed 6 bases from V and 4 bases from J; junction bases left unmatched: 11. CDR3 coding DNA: TGCGCCAGCACACTCTTAGCGGGAGGGAAGGGAGAGACCCAGTACTTC. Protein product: CASTLLAGGKGETQYF.

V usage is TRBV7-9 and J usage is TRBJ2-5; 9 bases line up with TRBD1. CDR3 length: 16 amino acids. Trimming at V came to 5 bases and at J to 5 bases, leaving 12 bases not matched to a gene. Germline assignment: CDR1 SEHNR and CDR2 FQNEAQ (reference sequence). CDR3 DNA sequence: TGTGCCAGCAGCACAGACCCGGGACAGGGTATTGAGACCCAGTACTTC. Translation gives CASSTDPGQGIETQYF.

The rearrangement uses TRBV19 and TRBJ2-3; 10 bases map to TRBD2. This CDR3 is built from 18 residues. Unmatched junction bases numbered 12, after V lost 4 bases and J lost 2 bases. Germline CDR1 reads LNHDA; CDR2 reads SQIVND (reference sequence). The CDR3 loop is CASSNPVRLAGDTDTQYF. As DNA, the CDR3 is TGTGCCAGTAGTAACCCCGTGAGGCTAGCGGGAGACACAGATACGCAGTATTTT. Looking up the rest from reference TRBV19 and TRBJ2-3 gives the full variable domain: DGGITQSPKYLFRKEGQNVTLSCEQNLNHDAMYWYRQDPGQGLRLIYYSQIVNDFQKGDIAEGYSVSREKKESFPLTVTSAQKNPTAFYLCASSNPVRLAGDTDTQYFGPGTRLTVL.

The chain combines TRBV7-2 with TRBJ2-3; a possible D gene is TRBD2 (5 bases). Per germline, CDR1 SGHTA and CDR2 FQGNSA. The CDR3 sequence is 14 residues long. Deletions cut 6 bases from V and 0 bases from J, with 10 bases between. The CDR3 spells CASRGAASTDTQYF. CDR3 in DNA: TGTGCCAGCAGGGGAGCGGCTAGCACAGATACGCAGTATTTT.

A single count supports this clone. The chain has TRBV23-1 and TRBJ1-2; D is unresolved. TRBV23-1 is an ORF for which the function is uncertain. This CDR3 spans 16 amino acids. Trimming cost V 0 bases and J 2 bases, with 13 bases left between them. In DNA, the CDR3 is TGCGCCAGCAGTCAATCGCGGCGTATTTTCAACTATGGCTACACCTTC. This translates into CASSQSRRIFNYGYTF.